The 25 T cell receptor beta chains listed next were all sequenced from one sample in a study of T cells in Graves' hyperthyroidism and ophthalmopathy. TCR beta CDR3 regions were amplified from RNA transcripts. First-round RT-PCR with HTBI primers amplified the TCR CDR3 region. TCRdb independently ran MiXCR on the multiplex PCR reads; one entry per CDR3 protein. Of 500,000 to 550,000 distinct CDR3 sequences listed, nearly 20% are singletons. Sequenced: blood. These receptors came from a middle-aged man with Graves' ophthalmopathy.

This clonotype was recorded many times. V and J are TRBV18 and TRBJ1-5; 9 nucleotides line up with TRBD1. CDR3 length: 15 amino acids. The V gene end was trimmed by 3 bases and the J gene end by 3 bases; junction bases not matched to a gene: 3. Germline-derived CDR1 and CDR2 are KGHSH and LQKENI. The chain's CDR3 is CASSPDRGDNQPQHF. The CDR3 DNA is TGTGCCAGCTCACCCGACAGGGGGGACAATCAGCCCCAGCATTTT.

V and J are TRBV12-5 and TRBJ1-3, with TRBD1 matching 9 bases. The germline CDR1 and CDR2 sequences are LGHNT and FRNRAP. CDR3 size: 13 residues. In DNA form, the CDR3 reads TGTGCCAGCCAACAGGGGGCAGGAAACACCATATATTTT. Protein sequence: CASQQGAGNTIYF.

This clonotype showed up many times. The chain couples TRBV11-2 to TRBJ2-3; 7 bases are shared with TRBD1. V lost 0 bases, J lost 0 bases, and 0 bases stayed unmatched. Germline V gene data show CDR1 as SGHAT and CDR2 as FQNNGV. The CDR3 length is 15 residues. This CDR3 reads CASSLEGQSTDTQYF. In DNA, the CDR3 is TGTGCCAGCAGCTTAGAGGGACAGAGCACAGATACGCAGTATTTT.

This clonotype was detected a few times. The rearrangement links TRBV5-6 to TRBJ1-1, with D tentatively TRBD1 (6 bases). Trimming pared 3 bases from V and 4 bases from J, leaving 13 bases between. CDR1 and CDR2 from the germline V gene are SGHDT and YYEEEE. The CDR3 contains 14 residues. The CDR3 here is CASSSVRGVTEAFF. The CDR3 nucleotides read TGTGCCAGCAGCTCCGTCAGGGGAGTCACTGAAGCTTTCTTT.

There are many counts of this clonotype. V and J are TRBV11-2 and TRBJ2-7; TRBD2 agrees at 11 bases. V lost 1 base, J lost 6 bases, and 8 bases stayed unmatched. CDR1 and CDR2 from the germline V gene are SGHAT and FQNNGV. The CDR3 length is 16 residues. CDR3 sequence reads: CASSLVAGGPRGEQYF. The CDR3 nucleotides read TGTGCCAGCAGCTTAGTAGCGGGAGGGCCCAGGGGCGAGCAGTACTTC.

The gene calls are TRBV6-1 and TRBJ1-3, with D uncertain. V was clipped by 7 bases and J by 2 bases, with 9 bases between them. CDR1 and CDR2 (germline): MNHNS, SASEGT. This CDR3 contains 13 residues. CDR3 nucleotide sequence: TGTGCCAGCATACCGGGCGCTGGAAACACCATATATTTT. This sequence encodes CASIPGAGNTIYF.

This chain connects TRBV29-1 to TRBJ2-2, with D hard to call. The germline CDR1 and CDR2 sequences are SQVTM and ANQGSEA. V lost 6 bases and J 7 bases, leaving 9 bases between the germline ends. The CDR3 has 11 residues. The CDR3 region has the DNA TGCAGCGTAAGCGTGGACGGGGAGCTGTTTTTT. Its translation: CSVSVDGELFF.

With regard to this clonotype: This clone may be a read error of a much larger clone one base away. The CDR3 sequence is CASSSLGMESNTEASF. CDR3 coding DNA: TGTGCCAGCAGTTCTCTTGGGATGGAGTCGAACACTGAAGCTTCCTTT. The chain joins TRBV12-3 or TRBV12-4 to TRBJ1-1, with no clear D. The CDR3 totals 16 residues.

The rearrangement links TRBV15 to TRBJ2-3; D is uncertain. The CDR3 is 17 amino acids. V was cut by 1 base and J by 2 bases, with 16 bases left in between. Per the germline V gene, CDR1 is LNHNV and CDR2 is YYDKDF (reference sequence). CDR3 amino acids: CATSRVVRFALTDTQYF. The CDR3 DNA reads TGTGCCACCAGCAGAGTAGTCCGTTTCGCCCTCACAGATACGCAGTATTTT.

The rearrangement uses TRBV20-1 and TRBJ2-4; maybe TRBD2 (6 bases). In germline, CDR1 is DFQATT, CDR2 SNEGSKA (reference sequence). The CDR3 is 15 residues long. Deletions cut 1 base from V and 0 bases from J, with 10 bases between. Here the CDR3 DNA reads TGCAGTGCTAGAGCTAGCGAGGTAGCCAAAAACATTCAGTACTTC. Translating it yields CSARASEVAKNIQYF.

This chain joins TRBV9 and TRBJ2-3; D possibly corresponds to TRBD2 (7 bases). V was trimmed by 0 bases and J by 3 bases, leaving 23 bases between them. Germline V gene lookup returns CDR1 SGDLS and CDR2 YYNGEE. This CDR3 comprises 19 residues. In DNA form, the CDR3 reads TGTGCCAGCAGCGTAGGACGGCGGGGGCTAAGGATGGGTACAGATACGCAGTATTTT. The encoded protein is CASSVGRRGLRMGTDTQYF.

This clonotype was detected a few times. The V and J genes are TRBV6-2 or TRBV6-3 and TRBJ2-1, with D tentatively TRBD1 (5 bases). The V and J ends lost 6 bases and 7 bases respectively, with 16 bases between them. The germline gives CDR1 MNHEY, CDR2 SVGEGT. The CDR3 has 14 residues. CDR3 coding DNA: TGTGCCAGCAGCCCCTCCCAGGGTCGGAATGAGCAGTTCTTC. Translation: CASSPSQGRNEQFF.

At least ten counts were recorded for this clonotype. The V gene is TRBV6-1, the J gene TRBJ2-7; tentatively, D is TRBD2 (5 bases). V lost 5 bases and J 0 bases, leaving 11 bases between the germline ends. CDR1 is MNHNS and CDR2 is SASEGT in the germline V gene. The CDR3 consists of 14 residues. Here the CDR3 DNA reads TGTGCCAGCAGTTATGAGGGCCACTCCTACGAGCAGTACTTC. It is translated as CASSYEGHSYEQYF.

This clonotype was seen repeatedly, ten times or more. V is TRBV10-3 and J is TRBJ2-5; 11 bases are a match to TRBD2. The CDR3 is 13 amino acids. Germline V gene lookup returns CDR1 ENHRY and CDR2 SYGVKD. Unmatched junction bases numbered 6, after V lost 10 bases and J lost 5 bases. CDR3 loop: CATTTSGKETQYF. DNA of the CDR3: TGTGCCACGACGACTAGCGGGAAGGAGACCCAGTACTTC.

The J gene is TRBJ2-2, the V gene TRBV28; 16 nucleotides agree with TRBD2. Germline V gene sequence: CDR1 MDHEN, CDR2 SYDVKM. V shed 4 bases and J 3 bases; nucleotides not matched to a gene: 8. The length of the CDR3 is 19 residues. In nucleotides, the CDR3 is TGTGCCAGCAGTTCGTCGGGACTAGCGGGGGGGAGCGACACCGGGGAGCTGTTTTTT. As protein: CASSSSGLAGGSDTGELFF.

The chain uses TRBV19 and TRBJ2-7, with 10 nucleotides matching TRBD1. With 5 bases clipped from V and 5 bases from J, the junction kept 6 bases outside the gene matches. Germline CDR1 is LNHDA and CDR2 is SQIVND (reference sequence). The CDR3 spans 14 residues. Here the CDR3 reads CASSWGQGFNEQYF. The DNA for the CDR3 is TGTGCCAGTAGTTGGGGACAGGGGTTCAACGAGCAGTACTTC.

The J gene is TRBJ2-6, the V gene TRBV27; D gene unclear. The germline V gene has CDR1 MNHEY and CDR2 SMNVEV (reference sequence). V shed 1 base and J shed 0 bases, with 16 bases lying between them. The length of the CDR3 is 19 residues. CDR3 in amino acids: CASSLYPQERVSGANVLTF. CDR3 coding DNA: TGTGCCAGCAGTTTATACCCCCAGGAAAGGGTCTCTGGGGCCAACGTCCTGACTTTC.

This clonotype appeared many times. The rearrangement uses TRBV18 and TRBJ2-7; tentatively, D is TRBD1 (5 bases). Trimming cost V 3 bases and J 2 bases, with 11 bases left between them. The germline V gene encodes CDR1 KGHSH and CDR2 LQKENI. The CDR3 covers 14 residues. The chain's CDR3 is CASSPRDRPYEQYF. The CDR3 nucleotides are TGTGCCAGCTCACCCAGAGACAGACCCTACGAGCAGTACTTC. The entire variable domain, with the rest obtained from reference TRBV18 and TRBJ2-7, is as follows: NAGVMQNPRHLVRRRGQEARLRCSPMKGHSHVYWYRQLPEEGLKFMVYLQKENIIDESGMPKERFSAEFPKEGPSILRIQQVVRGDSAAYFCASSPRDRPYEQYFGPGTRLTVT.

This clonotype was seen at least ten times. The gene calls are TRBV30 and TRBJ1-2; TRBD1 matches 7 bases. This CDR3 has 13 residues. Germline V gene sequence: CDR1 GTSNPN, CDR2 SVGIG (reference sequence). V was clipped by 0 bases and J by 7 bases; unmatched bases: 5. The CDR3: CAWSVLQGLGYTF. CDR3 bases: TGTGCCTGGAGTGTACTACAGGGGCTTGGCTACACCTTC.

This clonotype has just a few counts. V and J are TRBV7-9 and TRBJ2-1, with D possibly matching TRBD2 (7 bases). CDR3 length: 14 amino acids. Germline V gene data show CDR1 as SEHNR and CDR2 as FQNEAQ (reference sequence). The V and J ends lost 5 bases and 6 bases respectively, with 14 bases between them. The CDR3 spells CASSPRGASNEQFF. CDR3 in DNA: TGTGCCAGCAGCCCCCGGGGGGCTTCCAATGAGCAGTTCTTC.

The chain is built from TRBV12-5 and TRBJ2-3; perhaps TRBD1 as D (6 bases). Trimming stripped 2 bases from V and 2 bases from J, with 11 bases between. CDR1 is LGHNT, CDR2 FRNRAP, per germline. The CDR3 runs to 15 residues. The CDR3 protein is CASGLLWTATDTQYF. DNA of the CDR3: TGTGCTAGTGGTTTGCTATGGACAGCCACAGATACGCAGTATTTT.

The chain has TRBV18 and TRBJ2-7, with 8 bases matching TRBD1. Germline loops: CDR1 KGHSH, CDR2 LQKENI. Trimming removed 3 bases from V and 2 bases from J; junction bases left unmatched: 6. The CDR3 covers 15 residues. The CDR3 loop reads CASSPRQGQAYEQYF. CDR3 bases: TGTGCCAGCTCACCCCGACAGGGGCAAGCCTACGAGCAGTACTTC.

This clonotype came up a few times. V usage is TRBV27 and J usage is TRBJ2-1; D call uncertain. V lost 2 bases and J 7 bases, leaving 15 bases between the germline ends. This CDR3 spans 15 amino acids. CDR1 is MNHEY, CDR2 SMNVEV, per germline (reference sequence). As DNA, the CDR3 is TGTGCCAGCAGTTTAGTATTCTCACTGGGGAATGAGCAGTTCTTC. It codes for CASSLVFSLGNEQFF.

A word on this clonotype: With a much larger clone just one base away, this may be a read error. CDR3 amino acids: CASSVGTSGIQGTQHF. The DNA for the CDR3 is TGTGCCAGCAGCGTAGGGACTAGCGGGATCCAGGGTACGCAGCATTTT. The V and J genes are TRBV5-5 and TRBJ2-3; possible D gene TRBD1, 5 bases. The closer fit of TRBJ1-5 to the DNA end suggests the J call may be wrong. This CDR3 has 16 amino acids. Germline V gene sequence: CDR1 SGHKS, CDR2 YYEKEE (reference sequence).

This clonotype was counted many times. This chain connects TRBV3-1 to TRBJ2-1; perhaps TRBD1 as D (6 bases). This CDR3 region has 15 residues. CDR1 is LGHDT and CDR2 is YNNKEL in the germline V gene (reference sequence). Trimming left V 6 bases short and J 0 bases short, with 12 bases between. CDR3 DNA sequence: TGTGCCAGCAGATCAGGGGCTAGCTCCTACAATGAGCAGTTCTTC. Its protein is CASRSGASSYNEQFF.